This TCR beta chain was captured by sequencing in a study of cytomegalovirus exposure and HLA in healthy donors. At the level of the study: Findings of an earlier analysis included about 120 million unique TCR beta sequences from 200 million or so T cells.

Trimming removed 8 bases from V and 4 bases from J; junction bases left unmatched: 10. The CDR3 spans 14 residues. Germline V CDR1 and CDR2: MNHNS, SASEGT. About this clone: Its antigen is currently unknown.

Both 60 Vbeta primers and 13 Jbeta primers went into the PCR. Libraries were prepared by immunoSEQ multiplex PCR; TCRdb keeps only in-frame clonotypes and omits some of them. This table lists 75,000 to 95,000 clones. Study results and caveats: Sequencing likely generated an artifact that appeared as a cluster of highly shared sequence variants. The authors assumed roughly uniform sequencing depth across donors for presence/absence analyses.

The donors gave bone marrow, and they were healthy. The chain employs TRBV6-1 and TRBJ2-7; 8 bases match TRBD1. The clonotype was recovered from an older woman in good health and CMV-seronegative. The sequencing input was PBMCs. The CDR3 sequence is CASGGTGPGYEQYF. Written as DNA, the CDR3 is TGTGCCAGCGGTGGGACAGGCCCGGGTTACGAGCAGTACTTC.